A single sample gave rise to the 15 T cell receptor beta chains below, sequenced in a study of cytomegalovirus exposure and HLA in healthy donors. The PCR contained 60 Vbeta and 13 Jbeta primers. Assay used: immunoSEQ multiplex PCR; TCRdb lists only in-frame clones, some missing. The table records some 95,000 clones, 80% of them present only once. Sequencing was performed on PBMCs. All receptors derive from a man aged 25 to 40 in good health and CMV-seronegative.

The V gene is TRBV2, the J gene TRBJ2-5; D might be TRBD1 (5 bases). Germline V gives CDR1 SNHLY, CDR2 FYNNEI. The length of the CDR3 is 12 residues. V lost 6 bases to trimming and J lost 5 bases, with 10 bases between them. Here the CDR3 reads CASRGNRETQYF. The CDR3, as DNA: TGTGCCAGCAGGGGTAACAGGGAGACCCAGTACTTC.

V gene TRBV19 combines with J gene TRBJ1-1, with 10 bases aligning to TRBD1. This CDR3 has 16 residues. The germline gives CDR1 LNHDA, CDR2 SQIVND (reference sequence). V was pared by 7 bases and J by 4 bases, with 12 bases of the junction left unmatched. In DNA, the CDR3 is TGTGCCAGTAAGGGGGACAGGGGCAGAAGCAGCACTGAAGCTTTCTTT. This encodes CASKGDRGRSSTEAFF. Complete variable domain (other parts from reference TRBV19 and TRBJ1-1): DGGITQSPKYLFRKEGQNVTLSCEQNLNHDAMYWYRQDPGQGLRLIYYSQIVNDFQKGDIAEGYSVSREKKESFPLTVTSAQKNPTAFYLCASKGDRGRSSTEAFFGQGTRLTVV.

This clone occurred once. The CDR3 coding sequence is TGTGCCAGCAGTGCCTATGGGACAGGGGACAGCTACGAGCAGTACTTC. Translating it yields CASSAYGTGDSYEQYF. The chain links TRBV25-1 to TRBJ2-7; 10 bases line up with TRBD1. The CDR3 extends over 16 amino acids. Germline assignment: CDR1 MGHDK and CDR2 SYGVNS. J was trimmed by 3 bases and V by 4 bases; bases with no gene match: 9.

The table lists this clone with a few counts. The genes are TRBV4-3 and TRBJ2-1; 8 nucleotides align to TRBD1. V lost 0 bases, J lost 4 bases, and 8 bases stayed unmatched. The germline V gene has CDR1 LGHNA and CDR2 YSLEER. This CDR3 spans 17 amino acids. This CDR3 reads CASSQDRGTGGYNEQFF. The CDR3, as DNA: TGCGCCAGCAGCCAAGATCGGGGTACAGGGGGATACAATGAGCAGTTCTTC.

This rearrangement joins TRBV28 to TRBJ1-4; possibly TRBD1 for D (5 bases). Trimming removed 6 bases at V and 14 bases at J, with 25 bases between. This CDR3 contains 15 residues. CDR1 is MDHEN, CDR2 SYDVKM, per germline. The CDR3 region has the DNA TGTGCCAGCAGCCCCGGCTCAGGGCGTTTCTATGTGCTGTTTTTT. Encoded protein: CASSPGSGRFYVLFF. The variable domain in full, with the rest retrieved from reference TRBV28 and TRBJ1-4, is DVKVTQSSRYLVKRTGEKVFLECVQDMDHENMFWYRQDPGLGLRLIYFSYDVKMKEKGDIPEGYSVSREKKERFSLILESASTNQTSMYLCASSPGSGRFYVLFFGSGTQLSVL.

The J gene is TRBJ2-1, the V gene TRBV18; TRBD2 matches at 11 bases. The CDR3 has 15 amino acids. Germline values: CDR1 KGHSH, CDR2 LQKENI. V trimming: 6 bases; J trimming: 3 bases; junction bases outside the gene matches: 4. In DNA form, the CDR3 reads TGTGCCAGCTCCGGGACTAGCGGCAACTACAATGAGCAGTTCTTC. Translation gives CASSGTSGNYNEQFF. Complete variable domain (other parts from reference TRBV18 and TRBJ2-1): NAGVMQNPRHLVRRRGQEARLRCSPMKGHSHVYWYRQLPEEGLKFMVYLQKENIIDESGMPKERFSAEFPKEGPSILRIQQVVRGDSAAYFCASSGTSGNYNEQFFGPGTRLTVL.

Note on this clone: One end of the junction is discordant with germline, which a read error may explain. The genes are TRBV6-8 and TRBJ2-7; 8 bases fit TRBD2. Germline CDR1 and CDR2: MNHGY and SAAAGT. The CDR3 totals 10 residues. Here the CDR3 reads CASSLGGGGF. The DNA of the CDR3 is TGTGCCAGCAGCCTCGGGGGGGGAGGGTTC.

The table lists this clone with a few counts. V and J are TRBV5-5 and TRBJ1-5; possibly TRBD1 for D (5 bases). The CDR3 consists of 16 residues. Germline V CDR1 and CDR2: SGHKS, YYEKEE (reference sequence). V was cut by 0 bases and J by 0 bases, with 10 bases left in between. CDR3 residues: CASSLGQGFSNQPQHF. The CDR3 DNA is TGTGCCAGCAGCTTGGGTCAGGGTTTTAGCAATCAGCCCCAGCATTTT.

The chain joins TRBV4-3 to TRBJ2-7; D not certain. The CDR3 sequence is 14 residues long. Germline V gives CDR1 LGHNA, CDR2 YSLEER. The V gene lost 0 bases and the J gene lost 3 bases, with 9 bases spanning the gap. CDR3: CASSQDHLSYEQYF. The CDR3 DNA sequence: TGCGCCAGCAGCCAAGACCATCTGAGCTACGAGCAGTACTTC.

This clone came up a few times. The chain uses TRBV11-2 and TRBJ1-1, with D maybe TRBD1 (5 bases). The CDR3 runs to 14 residues. Germline-derived CDR1 and CDR2 are SGHAT and FQNNGV. Trimming removed 2 bases at V and 1 base at J, with 8 bases between. The CDR3 loop is CASSLRGRNTEAFF. CDR3 in DNA: TGTGCCAGCAGCTTACGGGGGAGGAACACTGAAGCTTTCTTT. Looking up the rest from reference TRBV11-2 and TRBJ1-1 gives the full variable domain: EAGVAQSPRYKIIEKRQSVAFWCNPISGHATLYWYQQILGQGPKLLIQFQNNGVVDDSQLPKDRFSAERLKGVDSTLKIQPAKLEDSAVYLCASSLRGRNTEAFFGQGTRLTVV.

The V call is TRBV28, the J call TRBJ1-2, with TRBD1 identical over 7 bases. The trim removed 6 bases at V and 0 bases at J, leaving 4 bases unmatched. This CDR3 has 14 amino acids. In germline, CDR1 is MDHEN, CDR2 SYDVKM. The CDR3 loop reads CASSRQGTNYGYTF. The CDR3 coding sequence is TGTGCCAGCAGCCGACAGGGAACTAACTATGGCTACACCTTC.

The CDR3 sequence: CASSVAGRGYEQYF. The CDR3 nucleotides read TGTGCCAGCAGCGTAGCTGGGCGGGGCTACGAGCAGTACTTC. The chain is built from TRBV9 and TRBJ2-7; D possibly corresponds to TRBD2 (6 bases). The CDR3 is 14 amino acids. V was cut by 0 bases and J by 3 bases, with 10 bases left in between. CDR1 is SGDLS and CDR2 is YYNGEE in the germline V gene.

The V gene is TRBV13, the J gene TRBJ2-1, with TRBD2 matching over 8 bases. Germline V gene data show CDR1 as PRHDT and CDR2 as FYEKMQ (reference sequence). Trimming at V came to 6 bases and at J to 3 bases, leaving 13 bases not matched to a gene. This CDR3 is built from 17 residues. The CDR3 reads CASRPEGRGAFYNEQFF. The CDR3 coding sequence is TGTGCCAGCAGACCAGAAGGGCGGGGGGCCTTCTACAATGAGCAGTTCTTC.

V is TRBV5-1 and J is TRBJ1-2; 9 nucleotides align to TRBD1. The length of the CDR3 is 14 residues. Germline CDR1 SGHRS, CDR2 YFSETQ. The V segment lost 4 bases and the J segment 3 bases; nucleotides outside the gene matches: 4. The CDR3: CASSGTGFHYGYTF. The CDR3 DNA sequence: TGCGCCAGCAGCGGGACAGGGTTCCACTATGGCTACACCTTC.

The count of this clone is one. J is TRBJ1-1 and V is TRBV30; maybe TRBD1 (6 bases). Germline lookup yields CDR1 GTSNPN and CDR2 SVGIG (reference sequence). The CDR3 runs 11 residues. The V and J ends lost 3 bases and 11 bases respectively, with 13 bases between them. This CDR3 reads CAWSPGQGAFF. The CDR3, as DNA: TGTGCCTGGAGCCCCGGGCAGGGGGCTTTCTTT.